The clone carrying this TCR beta chain has at least ten counts. What it binds is unknown. The sample originates from a study of CD8 T cells in ankylosing spondylitis. Study-wide findings and caveats: Reportedly, matched ankylosing spondylitis synovial fluid was significantly enriched for disease-linked clones. In reactive arthritis synovial fluid and blood, some motif variants had been reported before.

TCRdb re-analysed the 5' RACE reads in MiXCR, keeping a single row per CDR3 protein. The sample yields tens of thousands of distinct CDR3 sequences, around 2.5% seen once. The receptor was derived from a female donor with ankylosing spondylitis or in good health (not recorded which). The sample comprised blood, either unsorted or a sorted T cell fraction (not recorded which).

This CDR3 is CASSVVQTTGELFF. DNA of the CDR3: TGTGCCAGCAGCGTGGTGCAAACGACCGGGGAGCTGTTTTTT. J is TRBJ2-2 and V is TRBV9; no reliable D call. The V gene's germline CDR1 is SGDLS and CDR2 YYNGEE. Trimming pared 2 bases from V and 5 bases from J, leaving 10 bases between. This CDR3 has 14 amino acids.